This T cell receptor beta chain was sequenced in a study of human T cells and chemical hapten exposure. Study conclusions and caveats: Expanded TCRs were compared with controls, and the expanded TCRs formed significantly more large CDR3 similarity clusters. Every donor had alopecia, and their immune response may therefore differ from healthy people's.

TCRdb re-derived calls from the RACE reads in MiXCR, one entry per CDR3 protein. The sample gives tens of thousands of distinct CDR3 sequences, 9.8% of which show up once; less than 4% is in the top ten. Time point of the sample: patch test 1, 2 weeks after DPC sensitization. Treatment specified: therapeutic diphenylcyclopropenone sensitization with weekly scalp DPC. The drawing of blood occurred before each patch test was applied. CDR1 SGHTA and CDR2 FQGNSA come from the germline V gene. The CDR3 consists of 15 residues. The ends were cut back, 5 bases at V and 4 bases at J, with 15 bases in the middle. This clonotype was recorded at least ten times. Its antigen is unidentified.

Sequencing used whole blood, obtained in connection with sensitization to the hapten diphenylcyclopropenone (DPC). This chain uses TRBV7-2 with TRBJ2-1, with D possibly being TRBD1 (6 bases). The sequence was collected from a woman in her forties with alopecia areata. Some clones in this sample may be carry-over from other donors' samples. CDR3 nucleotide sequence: TGTGCCAGCAGCACCGGGACAACCACGTACAATGAGCAGTTCTTC. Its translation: CASSTGTTTYNEQFF.